This TCR beta chain appears in the sequencing data of a study of glioma-infiltrating T cells after dendritic cell vaccination listed by TCRdb under 2016. Regarding the study in general: The cohort included around 15 glioblastoma patients drawn from Phase I and II dendritic cell vaccination trials, of whom 9 were newly diagnosed and 6 had recurrent disease. The vaccine consisted of monocyte-derived dendritic cells cultured about seven days with IL-4 and GM-CSF, then pulsed overnight with autologous tumor lysate. Each patient got three intradermal injections of the dendritic cell vaccine, spaced at biweekly intervals, in the arm below the axilla. Autologous tumor lysate-pulsed dendritic cell vaccination was administered to the patients between about 2002 and 2013. In glioblastoma patients vaccinated with dendritic cells, deep sequencing of TCR beta CDR3 regions served to measure tumor-infiltrating lymphocyte content and to compare repertoires between tumor and blood. Survival after dendritic cell vaccination was correlated with TCR sequencing metrics such as TIL content and the overlap between tumor and blood repertoires. The paper's findings and limits, for the study overall: The cohort was small and heterogeneous, only a few patients had full blood and tumor sets, and even fewer had initial-recurrent tumor pairs. Higher estimated pretreatment TIL content predicted longer time to progression and overall survival after dendritic cell vaccination. The response model built on TCR overlap across three groups was characterized as speculative, with prospective validation still needed. No direct relationship between TCR clonality and survival was found, suggesting a diverse polyclonal response may matter.

Interpreted using the paper, the time point label stands for: after dendritic cell vaccination, including at tumor progression/relapse. To be selected, patients needed enough residual fresh-frozen tumor tissue and more than two years of available survival data. Molecular status otherwise varied across the glioblastoma patients, but none of them carried an isocitrate dehydrogenase mutation. PBMC were collected before vaccination, two weeks after the third vaccination, and at tumor progression if progression occurred. The Qiagen DNeasy Blood extraction Kit was used for extraction of genomic DNA. The cysteine opens and the phenylalanine closes a CDR3 of 14 amino acids. Just the 42-base CDR3 DNA is kept, in frame starting at base 1. The germline V gene specifies SGHTA as CDR1 and FQGNSA as CDR2. From V the trimming removes 3 bases and from J it removes 4 bases, while the gene matches leave 3 bases of the junction unaccounted for.

Using the immunoSEQ assay, TCRB CDR3 regions were amplified from approximately 1.9 micrograms of genomic DNA, or from all available DNA when less than that was on hand. The multiplex PCR relied on 60 forward primers for TCR V beta segments and 13 reverse primers for J beta segments. Synthetic control templates were spiked into each sample at limiting dilution to estimate reads per starting template. The Illumina HiSeq System generated 87 bp sequencing reads. The published analysis was carried out like this. To remove PCR and sequencing errors, closely related sequences were merged with a nearest neighbor algorithm. TCR overlap was defined as the percentage of unique tumor TCR beta sequences that were also found in the peripheral blood of the same patient. TCRdb limited this immuneACCESS table to in-frame rearrangements with V and J called. A share of clones is missing; checked studies link under half to unresolved V genes, and the rest is unexplained. V and J calls and clone size follow that table, whereas D and trimming were derived from the DNA. For this sample the table gives about 46,000 clones, of which around nine tenths were detected only once. The top ten hold around 5% of the sample.

Many counts were recorded for this clone. Its antigen is not yet known. Base qualities are not recorded, but no much larger clone differs from it by a single base. The chain uses TRBV7-2 and TRBJ2-7, with 10 bases in between that match TRBD2. This sample comprised blood, obtained after dendritic cell vaccination. The receptor was isolated from a human donor with glioblastoma. The CDR3 reads CASSFQREGYEQYF. The sequenced DNA is TGTGCCAGCAGCTTCCAGCGGGAGGGGTACGAGCAGTACTTC.